A single sample is the source of the 25 T cell receptor beta chains below, sequenced in a study of human T cells and chemical hapten exposure. It was unfractionated whole blood from which total RNA was extracted. The library gave individual cDNA molecules unique molecular identifiers. TCRdb re-called the reads through MiXCR, storing one row per CDR3 protein. The table records around 120,000 distinct CDR3 sequences, approximately 9.3% of them present only once. Sequencing was performed on whole blood. The receptors come from a human donor in good health. Some clones in this sample may be carry-over from other donors' samples.

The rearrangement uses TRBV20-1 and TRBJ2-5, with 14 bases identical to TRBD2. V gave up 4 bases and J gave up 5 bases; unmatched junction bases: 15. The V gene's germline CDR1 is DFQATT and CDR2 SNEGSKA (reference sequence). CDR3 length: 18 amino acids. The CDR3 loop is CSANLPGLAGAFGETQYF. Written as DNA, the CDR3 is TGCAGTGCTAACCTCCCGGGACTAGCGGGAGCATTTGGCGAGACCCAGTACTTC.

The table lists this clonotype with many counts. At one boundary the junction diverges from the germline segment, which might be a read error. The rearrangement uses TRBV12-3 or TRBV12-4 and TRBJ1-1; a possible D gene is TRBD1 (6 bases). The CDR3 is made up of 11 amino acids. Here the CDR3 DNA reads TGTGCCAGCAGCCTCCGAGGACAGAGATTGTTT. Translated, it gives CASSLRGQRLF.

This clonotype was counted at least ten times. The rearrangement joins TRBV19 to TRBJ1-5, with 9 bases fitting TRBD1. After removal of 3 bases from V and 2 bases from J, the junction contained 20 bases not matched to a gene. The CDR3 is made up of 21 amino acids. Germline lookup yields CDR1 LNHDA and CDR2 SQIVND (reference sequence). This CDR3 reads CASSMGQGPDPGRWGNQPQHF. In nucleotides, the CDR3 is TGTGCCAGTAGTATGGGACAGGGCCCCGATCCAGGGCGGTGGGGCAATCAGCCCCAGCATTTT. The full variable domain, in which reference TRBV19 and TRBJ1-5 provide the parts outside the CDR3, is DGGITQSPKYLFRKEGQNVTLSCEQNLNHDAMYWYRQDPGQGLRLIYYSQIVNDFQKGDIAEGYSVSREKKESFPLTVTSAQKNPTAFYLCASSMGQGPDPGRWGNQPQHFGDGTRLSIL.

This clonotype was observed many times. CDR3 sequence: CASGLTGGVYGYTF. The DNA of the CDR3 is TGTGCCAGTGGACTGACAGGGGGCGTCTATGGCTACACCTTC. The chain uses TRBV19 and TRBJ1-2; 10 bases are a match to TRBD1. Germline trimming cut 8 bases from V and 4 bases from J; bases unmatched to any gene: 7. The CDR3 is 14 amino acids. Germline V gene data show CDR1 as LNHDA and CDR2 as SQIVND (reference sequence). Together with reference TRBV19 and TRBJ1-2, the CDR3 gives the full variable domain: DGGITQSPKYLFRKEGQNVTLSCEQNLNHDAMYWYRQDPGQGLRLIYYSQIVNDFQKGDIAEGYSVSREKKESFPLTVTSAQKNPTAFYLCASGLTGGVYGYTFGSGTRLTVV.

At least ten counts were recorded for this clonotype. The chain combines TRBV6-2 or TRBV6-3 with TRBJ1-1; 9 nucleotides line up with TRBD1. V shed 2 bases, J shed 0 bases, and the junction held 4 bases outside the gene matches. This CDR3 comprises 16 residues. The germline gives CDR1 MNHEY, CDR2 SVGEGT. CDR3 in amino acids: CASSYRQGGLNTEAFF. For the CDR3, the DNA is TGTGCCAGCAGTTACCGACAGGGGGGTCTGAACACTGAAGCTTTCTTT.

The chain links TRBV12-3 or TRBV12-4 to TRBJ1-5; the match to TRBD1 covers 9 bases. With 6 bases clipped from V and 5 bases from J, the junction kept 14 bases outside the gene matches. The CDR3 covers 17 residues. The chain's CDR3 is CASSPTPGQGEHQPQHF. In nucleotides, the CDR3 is TGTGCCAGCAGCCCTACTCCGGGACAGGGTGAACATCAGCCCCAGCATTTT.

This clonotype was seen at least ten times. The V gene is TRBV11-2, the J gene TRBJ2-7, with unresolved D. This CDR3 has 12 residues. V shed 5 bases and J shed 5 bases, with 10 bases lying between them. CDR1 is SGHAT, CDR2 FQNNGV, per germline. The CDR3 region is CASSHRSDEQYF. The CDR3, as DNA: TGTGCCAGCAGCCACCGATCGGACGAGCAGTACTTC.

This clonotype was recorded at least ten times. The gene calls are TRBV6-6 and TRBJ1-1; D is uncertain. Germline V lookup: CDR1 MNHNY, CDR2 SVGAGI (reference sequence). This CDR3 contains 14 residues. V was cut by 2 bases and J by 1 base, with 8 bases left in between. The CDR3 DNA is TGTGCCAGCAGTTACAAGAGAGAGAACACTGAAGCTTTCTTT. As protein: CASSYKRENTEAFF.

The chain carries TRBV5-5 and TRBJ1-5; D ambiguous. The CDR3 totals 15 residues. Trimming shortened V by 1 base and J by 4 bases, and 12 bases separated the two germline ends. Germline values: CDR1 SGHKS, CDR2 YYEKEE (reference sequence). CDR3 sequence (DNA): TGTGCCAGCAGCTTGCAAGGGATAGGGAATCAGCCCCAGCATTTT. Residues: CASSLQGIGNQPQHF.

This clonotype was counted at least ten times. This chain connects TRBV4-1 to TRBJ2-3; TRBD2 aligns across 8 bases. The J segment lost 5 bases and the V segment lost 4 bases, leaving 2 bases of the junction unmatched. Germline-derived CDR1 and CDR2 are MGHRA and YSYEKL. This CDR3 has 13 residues. The CDR3 coding sequence is TGCGCCAGCAGCCTAGCGGGGATAGATACGCAGTATTTT. The encoded protein is CASSLAGIDTQYF.

This clonotype showed up just a few times. The genes are TRBV12-3 or TRBV12-4 and TRBJ2-7; no clear D gene. The CDR3 length is 13 residues. V was trimmed by 3 bases and J by 3 bases, leaving 9 bases between them. CDR3 coding DNA: TGTGCCAGCAGTTTTCACGGTCTCTACGAGCAGTACTTC. This encodes CASSFHGLYEQYF.

In this sample, this clonotype turned up many times. CDR3 nucleotide sequence: TGTGCCAGCAGCGTCGGGGGAGTCTGGGGCTATGGCTACACCTTC. Its protein product is CASSVGGVWGYGYTF. The chain couples TRBV9 to TRBJ1-2, with a tentative D call TRBD1 (5 bases). The CDR3 contains 15 residues. V was cut by 2 bases and J by 4 bases, with 15 bases left in between. Germline loops: CDR1 SGDLS, CDR2 YYNGEE.

The rearrangement joins TRBV7-2 to TRBJ2-3; D not resolved. The CDR3 has 12 amino acids. Per the germline V gene, CDR1 is SGHTA and CDR2 is FQGNSA. Trimming pared 5 bases from V and 2 bases from J, leaving 5 bases between. CDR3: CASSPFTDTQYF. DNA for the CDR3: TGTGCCAGCAGCCCGTTCACAGATACGCAGTATTTT.

This chain joins TRBV24-1 and TRBJ1-5, with 12 bases identical to TRBD1. CDR1 is KGHDR and CDR2 is SFDVKD in the germline V gene. V shed 9 bases, J shed 1 base, and the junction held 15 bases outside the gene matches. The CDR3 spans 19 residues. CDR3 nucleotide sequence: TGTGCCACCCCTTCCGTCGGGACAGGGGGCACGGTAAGCAATCAGCCCCAGCATTTT. It specifies CATPSVGTGGTVSNQPQHF.

This clonotype has a handful of counts. The chain has TRBV27 and TRBJ2-2, with D uncertain. Germline-derived CDR1 and CDR2 are MNHEY and SMNVEV (reference sequence). CDR3 length: 12 amino acids. Trimming pared 8 bases from V and 5 bases from J, leaving 9 bases between. This CDR3 reads CASGVRTGELFF. CDR3 nucleotides: TGTGCCAGCGGGGTGCGGACCGGGGAGCTGTTTTTT.

This clonotype was detected ten times or more. V and J are TRBV7-2 and TRBJ1-5, with D possibly TRBD1 on 6 matching bases. The CDR3 is made up of 14 amino acids. Trimming cost V 5 bases and J 6 bases, with 14 bases left between them. CDR1 and CDR2 from the germline V gene are SGHTA and FQGNSA. The CDR3 spells CASSTDSSSQPQHF. CDR3 bases: TGTGCCAGCAGCACGGACAGTTCCAGTCAGCCCCAGCATTTT.

This rearrangement joins TRBV6-5 to TRBJ2-2; D possibly matches TRBD1 or TRBD2 (5 bases each). This CDR3 is built from 15 residues. The ends were cut back, 6 bases at V and 6 bases at J, with 17 bases in the middle. Germline CDR1 MNHEY, CDR2 SVGAGI. CDR3 DNA: TGTGCCAGCAGACCCATTCAGGGAGTAGCCGGGGAGCTGTTTTTT. Protein product: CASRPIQGVAGELFF.

This clonotype has just a few counts. V usage is TRBV7-2 and J usage is TRBJ2-4; 9 bases map to TRBD1. Losses at the gene ends were 2 bases for V and 5 bases for J; bases not matched to a gene: 1. The CDR3 has 14 residues. CDR1 and CDR2 (germline): SGHTA, FQGNSA. DNA of the CDR3: TGTGCCAGCAGCTTAACAGGGGGCCAAAACATTCAGTACTTC. Translated: CASSLTGGQNIQYF. Filled out from reference TRBV7-2 and TRBJ2-4, the complete variable domain reads GAGVSQSPSNKVTEKGKDVELRCDPISGHTALYWYRQSLGQGLEFLIYFQGNSAPDKSGLPSDRFSAERTGGSVSTLTIQRTQQEDSAVYLCASSLTGGQNIQYFGAGTRLSVL.

The chain recombines TRBV4-2 with TRBJ2-1, with 9 bases aligning to TRBD1. Germline CDR1 is LGHNA and CDR2 is YNFKEQ. The CDR3 spans 16 residues. V trimming: 1 base; J trimming: 2 bases; junction bases outside the gene matches: 3. For the CDR3, the DNA is TGTGCCAGCAGCCAAGGGACAGGGGCAACCTACAATGAGCAGTTCTTC. Translated, it gives CASSQGTGATYNEQFF.

The chain employs TRBV3-1 and TRBJ2-5, with D unclear. The V gene lost 1 base and the J gene lost 1 base, with 13 bases spanning the gap. Per germline, CDR1 LGHDT and CDR2 YNNKEL (reference sequence). The CDR3 runs to 16 residues. The CDR3 DNA follows: TGTGCCAGCAGCCAAGCCCGGGTTGGCCTCCAAGAGACCCAGTACTTC. Amino acid sequence: CASSQARVGLQETQYF.

In this sample, this clonotype turned up a few times. CDR3 loop: CATSDTRGGVTEQFF. CDR3 sequence (DNA): TGTGCCACCAGTGATACCCGAGGGGGGGTCACTGAGCAGTTCTTC. V and J are TRBV24-1 and TRBJ2-1; perhaps TRBD2 as D (7 bases). The CDR3 length is 15 residues. From germline, CDR1 is KGHDR and CDR2 SFDVKD. V lost 3 bases and J 9 bases, leaving 17 bases between the germline ends.

This clonotype was picked up many times. The genes are TRBV9 and TRBJ2-2, with D possibly TRBD1 on 6 matching bases. The germline V and J ends were trimmed by 5 bases and 3 bases, with 11 bases remaining between them. The length of the CDR3 is 14 residues. Germline V gives CDR1 SGDLS, CDR2 YYNGEE. This CDR3 is CASSEQGYTGELFF. CDR3 in DNA: TGTGCCAGCAGTGAACAGGGTTACACCGGGGAGCTGTTTTTT.

This clonotype was seen more than once but under ten times. V gene TRBV14 combines with J gene TRBJ2-1, with 8 bases lining up with TRBD1. With V trimmed by 4 bases and J by 8 bases, 10 bases remained unmatched. CDR3 length equals 15 residues. Germline V gives CDR1 SGHDN, CDR2 FVKESK. The CDR3 DNA reads TGTGCCAGCAGCCGAGACAGGGGAGGAGGGGATGAGCAGTTCTTC. Amino acid sequence: CASSRDRGGGDEQFF. The full variable domain, rest sourced from reference TRBV14 and TRBJ2-1, is EAGVTQFPSHSVIEKGQTVTLRCDPISGHDNLYWYRRVMGKEIKFLLHFVKESKQDESGMPNNRFLAERTGGTYSTLKVQPAELEDSGVYFCASSRDRGGGDEQFFGPGTRLTVL.

There are many counts of this clonotype. The chain is built from TRBV6-5 and TRBJ2-2; 11 bases agree with TRBD1. CDR1 and CDR2 from the germline V gene are MNHEY and SVGAGI. The CDR3 runs 15 residues. V was pared by 4 bases and J by 4 bases, with 2 bases of the junction left unmatched. CDR3 bases: TGTGCCAGCAGTTGGGGGACAGGGGGCACCGGGGAGCTGTTTTTT. It codes for CASSWGTGGTGELFF.

The sample holds a few counts of this clonotype. The V call is TRBV20-1, the J call TRBJ2-1, with D possibly called TRBD1 or TRBD2 (5 bases each). The V gene lost 2 bases and the J gene lost 2 bases, with 16 bases spanning the gap. Germline values: CDR1 DFQATT, CDR2 SNEGSKA (reference sequence). The CDR3 is 16 amino acids. The CDR3 is CSARYGNLGAYNEQFF. CDR3 DNA: TGCAGTGCTAGATACGGGAACTTAGGGGCCTACAATGAGCAGTTCTTC.